This entry is about one T cell receptor beta chain. This sample was included in a study of human T cells and chemical hapten exposure. Time point indicated: pre-sensitization, week 0. Sample treatment: therapeutic diphenylcyclopropenone sensitization with weekly scalp DPC. A single record per CDR3 protein comes from TCRdb applying MiXCR to the RACE reads. The sample includes about 300,000 distinct CDR3 sequences, 4.5% to 5.5% seen only once; the top ten take around 8.6%. The length of the CDR3 is 15 residues. In germline, CDR1 is SGHVS, CDR2 FQNEAQ. V was cut by 0 bases and J by 0 bases, with 6 bases left in between.

This TCR came from a woman between 18 and 30 years old with alopecia areata. Some clones in this sample may be carry-over from other donors' samples. This chain connects TRBV7-8 to TRBJ2-1; D call uncertain. Sequencing used whole blood, obtained in connection with sensitization to the hapten diphenylcyclopropenone (DPC). The CDR3 sequence: CASSLADSSYNEQFF. The CDR3 nucleotides read TGTGCCAGCAGCTTAGCGGATAGCTCCTACAATGAGCAGTTCTTC.